The 16 T cell receptor beta chains below come from one sample, sequenced in a study of early T cells in non-severe SARS-CoV-2 infection. A single record per CDR3 protein comes from TCRdb applying MiXCR to the 5' RACE reads. Here the sample spans 29,000 or so distinct CDR3 sequences, about 5% being singletons. Sequencing used whole blood. The receptors derive from an adult who was a healthcare worker with PCR-confirmed SARS-CoV-2 infection or an uninfected control (not recorded which).

This clonotype occurred many times. V is TRBV11-2 and J is TRBJ1-1; maybe TRBD1 (6 bases). The V end was cut by 5 bases, the J end by 7 bases, with 14 bases between. Germline V CDR1 and CDR2: SGHAT, FQNNGV. The CDR3 is 13 amino acids. CDR3 region: CASSQAGGHEAFF. The CDR3 DNA is TGTGCCAGCAGCCAAGCGGGGGGCCATGAAGCTTTCTTT.

This chain uses TRBV4-3 with TRBJ2-5, with 8 bases lining up with TRBD1. The germline CDR1 and CDR2 sequences are LGHNA and YSLEER. The CDR3 extends over 15 amino acids. V was pared by 1 base and J by 5 bases, with 6 bases of the junction left unmatched. The CDR3 loop reads CASSQGQGAWETQYF. The CDR3 DNA reads TGCGCCAGCAGCCAAGGGCAGGGGGCTTGGGAGACCCAGTACTTC.

This clonotype has just a few counts. The chain recombines TRBV6-5 with TRBJ1-3, with TRBD1 matching over 9 bases. With 5 bases clipped from V and 2 bases from J, the junction kept 7 bases outside the gene matches. Germline CDR1 reads MNHEY; CDR2 reads SVGAGI. CDR3 length: 16 residues. CDR3 residues: CASSADRGFPGNTIYF. In nucleotides, the CDR3 is TGTGCCAGCAGTGCCGACAGGGGGTTCCCTGGAAACACCATATATTTT.

At least ten counts were recorded for this clonotype. CDR3 amino acids: CASRQGWEQYF. The DNA for the CDR3 is TGTGCCAGCAGACAGGGGTGGGAGCAGTACTTC. The chain couples TRBV25-1 to TRBJ2-7, with TRBD1 identical over 7 bases. Trimming took 6 bases from V and 7 from J; bases not matched to a gene: 3. The CDR3 has 11 residues. Germline assignment: CDR1 MGHDK and CDR2 SYGVNS.

This clonotype was seen ten or more times. The genes are TRBV6-2 or TRBV6-3 and TRBJ1-5; weak D call: TRBD1 (6 bases). The CDR3 loop spans 14 amino acids. Germline lookup yields CDR1 MNHEY and CDR2 SVGEGT. Trimming pared 7 bases from V and 3 bases from J, leaving 13 bases between. CDR3 in DNA: TGTGCCAGCACCCAGGGACACCACAATCAGCCCCAGCATTTT. It translates to CASTQGHHNQPQHF.

This clonotype was detected ten times or more. The chain links TRBV28 to TRBJ2-7; D possibly corresponds to TRBD2 (5 bases). Trimming left V 2 bases short and J 7 bases short, with 9 bases between. CDR1 is MDHEN, CDR2 SYDVKM, per germline. This CDR3 region has 12 residues. CDR3 coding DNA: TGTGCCAGCAGTTTAAGGAGGAATGAGCAGTACTTC. Protein: CASSLRRNEQYF.

This clonotype appeared many times. V gene TRBV11-2 combines with J gene TRBJ2-2; 9 nucleotides match TRBD2. This CDR3 is 16 amino acids long. V lost 5 bases to trimming and J lost 2 bases; unmatched junction nucleotides: 6. The germline CDR1 and CDR2 sequences are SGHAT and FQNNGV. The CDR3 spells CASSPLAGTNTGELFF. In nucleotides, the CDR3 is TGTGCCAGCAGCCCCCTAGCGGGGACCAACACCGGGGAGCTGTTTTTT.

The chain couples TRBV5-6 to TRBJ1-1; D might be TRBD1 (5 bases). The germline V and J ends were trimmed by 0 bases and 1 base, with 10 bases remaining between them. This CDR3 spans 15 amino acids. In germline, CDR1 is SGHDT, CDR2 YYEEEE. The CDR3, as DNA: TGTGCCAGCAGCTTGGGGGCAGGGCCGAACACTGAAGCTTTCTTT. It translates to CASSLGAGPNTEAFF.

This clonotype was detected ten times or more. This chain uses TRBV7-9 with TRBJ2-1; D is possibly TRBD1 or TRBD2 (6 bases each). There are 15 residues in the CDR3. Germline values: CDR1 SEHNR, CDR2 FQNEAQ (reference sequence). V was clipped by 1 base and J by 3 bases, with 10 bases between them. CDR3 in DNA: TGTGCCAGCAGCTTAGAAGGGGGGCTCTACAATGAGCAGTTCTTC. Encoded protein: CASSLEGGLYNEQFF.

This clonotype was seen at least ten times. This sequence joins TRBV29-1 and TRBJ2-6, with no clear D. The CDR3 is 15 residues long. V was cut by 0 bases and J by 4 bases, with 10 bases left in between. Per germline, CDR1 SQVTM and CDR2 ANQGSEA. CDR3 region: CSVEERKFGANVLTF. DNA of the CDR3: TGCAGCGTTGAAGAGCGGAAGTTCGGGGCCAACGTCCTGACTTTC.

This clonotype was seen at least ten times. The V and J genes are TRBV20-1 and TRBJ2-5, with D possibly TRBD1 on 5 matching bases. The length of the CDR3 is 13 residues. Trimming left V 3 bases short and J 5 bases short, with 13 bases between. Looked up from germline, CDR1 is DFQATT and CDR2 is SNEGSKA (reference sequence). CDR3 nucleotides: TGCAGTGCTAGGGCTACCCCAGGGGAGACCCAGTACTTC. It yields the protein CSARATPGETQYF.

This clonotype was seen repeatedly, ten times or more. V is TRBV7-9 and J is TRBJ2-1; no firm D call. In germline, CDR1 is SEHNR, CDR2 FQNEAQ (reference sequence). The CDR3 is 11 amino acids. V was shortened by 5 bases and J by 4 bases, with 3 bases between the two germline ends. The CDR3 spells CASSKYNEQFF. The CDR3 DNA follows: TGTGCCAGCAGCAAATACAATGAGCAGTTCTTC.

The sample holds many counts of this clonotype. The chain combines TRBV6-4 with TRBJ1-1, with D uncertain. There are 13 residues in the CDR3. The germline V gene has CDR1 MRHNA and CDR2 SNTAGT. Trimming took 5 bases from V and 1 from J, leaving 8 bases between them. Written as DNA, the CDR3 is TGTGCCAGCAGTAGACATAAGAACACTGAAGCTTTCTTT. This gives the protein CASSRHKNTEAFF.

This clonotype occurred a few times. The rearrangement joins TRBV12-3 or TRBV12-4 to TRBJ2-3; D might be TRBD1 (6 bases). The germline V and J ends were trimmed by 3 bases and 5 bases, with 15 bases remaining between them. The CDR3 consists of 15 residues. The chain's CDR3 is CASSLGQGKGDTQYF. The CDR3 DNA reads as TGTGCCAGCAGTTTGGGTCAGGGGAAGGGAGATACGCAGTATTTT.

This clonotype was observed many times. The chain has TRBV10-3 and TRBJ1-5; weak D call: TRBD1 (5 bases). Trimming left V 4 bases short and J 2 bases short, with 9 bases between. In germline, CDR1 is ENHRY, CDR2 SYGVKD. The CDR3 loop spans 14 amino acids. CDR3 region: CAISVGRGNQPQHF. In DNA, the CDR3 is TGTGCCATCAGTGTAGGCAGGGGCAATCAGCCCCAGCATTTT.

This clonotype was detected many times. V and J are TRBV6-5 and TRBJ2-7; D possibly corresponds to TRBD2 (5 bases). This CDR3 has 20 amino acids. Germline V gene sequence: CDR1 MNHEY, CDR2 SVGAGI. The V and J ends lost 5 bases and 4 bases respectively, with 33 bases between them. The CDR3 region has the DNA TGTGCCAGCAGTCGTTCCTTTCCGGGCCGCGAACGGGGTTTCGGGTACGAGCAGTACTTC. This sequence encodes CASSRSFPGRERGFGYEQYF.